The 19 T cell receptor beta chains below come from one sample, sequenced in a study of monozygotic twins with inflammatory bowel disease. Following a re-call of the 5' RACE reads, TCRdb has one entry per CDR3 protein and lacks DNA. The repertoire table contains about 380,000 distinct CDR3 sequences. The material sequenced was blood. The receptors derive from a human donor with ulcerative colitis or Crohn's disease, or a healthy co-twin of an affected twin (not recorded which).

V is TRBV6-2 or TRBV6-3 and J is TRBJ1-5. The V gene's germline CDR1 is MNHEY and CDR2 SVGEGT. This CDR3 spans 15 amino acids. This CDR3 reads CASSYSPVPNQPQHF.

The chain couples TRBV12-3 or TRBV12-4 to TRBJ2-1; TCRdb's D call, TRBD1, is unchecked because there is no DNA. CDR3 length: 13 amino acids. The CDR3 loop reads CASSLAEGDEQFF.

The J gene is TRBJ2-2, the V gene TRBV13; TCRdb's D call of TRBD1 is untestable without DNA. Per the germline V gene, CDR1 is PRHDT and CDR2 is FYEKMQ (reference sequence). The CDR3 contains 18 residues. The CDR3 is CASSLGPSRQGYTGELFF.

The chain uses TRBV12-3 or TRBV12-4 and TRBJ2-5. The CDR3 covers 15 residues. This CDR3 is CASSLGLQTQETQYF.

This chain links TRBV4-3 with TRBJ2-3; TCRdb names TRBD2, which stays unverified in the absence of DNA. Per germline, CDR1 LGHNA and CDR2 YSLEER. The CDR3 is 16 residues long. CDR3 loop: CASSQDAGGEWDTQYF.

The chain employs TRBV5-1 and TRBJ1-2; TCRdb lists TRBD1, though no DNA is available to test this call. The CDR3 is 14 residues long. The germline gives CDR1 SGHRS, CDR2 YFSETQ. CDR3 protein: CASSLGPGNYGYTF.

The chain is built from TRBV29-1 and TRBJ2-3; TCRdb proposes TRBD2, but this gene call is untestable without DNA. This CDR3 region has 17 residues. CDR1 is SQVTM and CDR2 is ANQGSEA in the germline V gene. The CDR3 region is CSVDGLAGGQSTDTQYF.

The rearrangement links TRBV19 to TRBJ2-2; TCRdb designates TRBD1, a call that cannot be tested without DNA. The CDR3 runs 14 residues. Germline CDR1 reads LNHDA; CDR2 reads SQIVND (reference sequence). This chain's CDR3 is CASIKGPNTGELFF.

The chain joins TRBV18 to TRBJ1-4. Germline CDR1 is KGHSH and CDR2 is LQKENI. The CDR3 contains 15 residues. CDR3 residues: CASSRQGASDEKLFF.

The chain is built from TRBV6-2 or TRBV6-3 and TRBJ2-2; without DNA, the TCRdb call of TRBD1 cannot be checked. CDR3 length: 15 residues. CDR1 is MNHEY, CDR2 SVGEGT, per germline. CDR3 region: CASSYHRDNTGELFF.

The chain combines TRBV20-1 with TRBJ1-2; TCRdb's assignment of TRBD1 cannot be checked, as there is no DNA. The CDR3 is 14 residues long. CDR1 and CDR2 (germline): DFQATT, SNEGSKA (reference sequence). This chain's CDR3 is CSARDTSGARGYTF.

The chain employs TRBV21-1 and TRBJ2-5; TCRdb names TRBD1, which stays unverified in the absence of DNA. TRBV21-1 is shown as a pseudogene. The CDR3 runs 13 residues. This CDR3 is CASGRSRGETQYF.

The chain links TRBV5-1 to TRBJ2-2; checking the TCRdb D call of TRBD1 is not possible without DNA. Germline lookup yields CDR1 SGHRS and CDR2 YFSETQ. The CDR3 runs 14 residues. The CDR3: CASSLQGYPGELFF.

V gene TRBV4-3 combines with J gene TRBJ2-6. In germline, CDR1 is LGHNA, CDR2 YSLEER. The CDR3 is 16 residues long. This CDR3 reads CASSQFRRTGANVLTF.

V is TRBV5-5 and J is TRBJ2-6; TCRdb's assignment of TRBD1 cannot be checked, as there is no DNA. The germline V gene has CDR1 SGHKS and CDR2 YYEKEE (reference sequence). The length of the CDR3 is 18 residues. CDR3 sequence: CASSLTNRDLSGANVLTF. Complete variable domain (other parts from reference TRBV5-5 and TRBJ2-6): DAGVTQSPTHLIKTRGQQVTLRCSPISGHKSVSWYQQVLGQGPQFIFQYYEKEERGRGNFPDRFSARQFPNYSSELNVNALLLGDSALYLCASSLTNRDLSGANVLTFGAGSRLTVL.

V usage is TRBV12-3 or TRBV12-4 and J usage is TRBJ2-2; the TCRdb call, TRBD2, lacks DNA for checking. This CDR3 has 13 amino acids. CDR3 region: CASRPPVAGELFF.

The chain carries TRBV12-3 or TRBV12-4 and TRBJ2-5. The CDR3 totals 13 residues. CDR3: CAGANGVGETQYF.

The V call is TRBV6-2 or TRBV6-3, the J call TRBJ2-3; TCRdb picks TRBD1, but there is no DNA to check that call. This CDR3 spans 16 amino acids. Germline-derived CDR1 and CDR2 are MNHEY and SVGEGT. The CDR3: CASSSPPGQGSDTQYF.

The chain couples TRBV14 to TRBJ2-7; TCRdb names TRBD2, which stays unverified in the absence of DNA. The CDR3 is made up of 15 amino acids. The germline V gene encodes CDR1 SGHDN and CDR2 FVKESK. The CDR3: CASSQDGDLGLAKYF. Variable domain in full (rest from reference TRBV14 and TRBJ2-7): EAGVTQFPSHSVIEKGQTVTLRCDPISGHDNLYWYRRVMGKEIKFLLHFVKESKQDESGMPNNRFLAERTGGTYSTLKVQPAELEDSGVYFCASSQDGDLGLAKYFGPGTRLTVT.